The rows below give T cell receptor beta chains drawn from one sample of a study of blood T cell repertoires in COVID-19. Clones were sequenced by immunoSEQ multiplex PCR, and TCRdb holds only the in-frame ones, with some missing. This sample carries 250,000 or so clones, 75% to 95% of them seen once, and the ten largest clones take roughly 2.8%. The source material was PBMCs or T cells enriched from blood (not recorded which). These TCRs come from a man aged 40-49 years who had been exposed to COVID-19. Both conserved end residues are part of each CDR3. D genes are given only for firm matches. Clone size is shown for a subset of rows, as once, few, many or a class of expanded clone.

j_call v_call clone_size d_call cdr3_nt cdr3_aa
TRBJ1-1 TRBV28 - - TGTGCCAGCAGTTTATATAAGGGGACTCACCCAATGAACACTGAAGCTTTCTTT CASSLYKGTHPMNTEAFF
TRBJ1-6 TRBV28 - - TGTGCCAGCTCTGGACAGACTCCAAATTCACCCCTCCACTTT CASSGQTPNSPLHF
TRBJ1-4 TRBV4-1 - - TGCGCCAGCAGCCCTAATGGGCAGGGTGCAACTAATGAAAAACTGTTTTTT CASSPNGQGATNEKLFF
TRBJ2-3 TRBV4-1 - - TGCGCCAGCAGCCAAGTAATTAGAACAGATACGCAGTATTTT CASSQVIRTDTQYF
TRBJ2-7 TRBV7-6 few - TGTGCCAGCAGCTTGACAGGTACCTACGAGCAGTACTTC CASSLTGTYEQYF
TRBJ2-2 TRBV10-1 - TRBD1 TGCGCCAGCAGTAATACCGGGACAGGGCTGTCCGGGGAGCTGTTTTTT CASSNTGTGLSGELFF
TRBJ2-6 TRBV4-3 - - TGCGCCAGCAGCCCAAGCCCGGGTTTTTTGGGGGCCAACGTCCTGACTTTC CASSPSPGFLGANVLTF
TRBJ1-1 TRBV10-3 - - TGTGCCATCAGGCAAGGGGCAACAGGGAACACTGAAGCTTTCTTT CAIRQGATGNTEAFF
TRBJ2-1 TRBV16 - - TGTGCCAGCAGCCCATCTTTGCGGAATGAGCAGTTCTTC CASSPSLRNEQFF
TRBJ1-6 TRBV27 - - TGTGCCAGCGGAGATGACGGGAGCTCCTATAATTCACCCCTCCACTTT CASGDDGSSYNSPLHF
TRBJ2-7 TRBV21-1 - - TGTGCCAGCAGCAAAAACCGGGACAGGGATCGGGAGCAGTACTTC CASSKNRDRDREQYF
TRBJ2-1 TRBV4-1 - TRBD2 TGCGCCAGCAGCCACCGACTAGCGGGCGAGCTCAATGAGCAGTTCTTC CASSHRLAGELNEQFF
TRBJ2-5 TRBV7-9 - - TGTGCCAGCACCTTAGCCTTTCAAGAGACCCAGTACTTC CASTLAFQETQYF
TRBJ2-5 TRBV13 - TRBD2 TGTGCCAGCAGCTTCCGTGGTAGCGGGAGAGAAGAGACCCAGTACTTC CASSFRGSGREETQYF
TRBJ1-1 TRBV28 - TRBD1 TGTGCCAGCAGTCAACAGGGGGCACGGACTGAAGCTTTCTTT CASSQQGARTEAFF
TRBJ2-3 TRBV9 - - TGTGCCAGCAGCGTTGGTGTAGGGGTTGTCGCAGATACGCAGTATTTT CASSVGVGVVADTQYF
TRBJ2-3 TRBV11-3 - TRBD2 TGTGCCAGCAGCTTAGCTCTAGCGGGAGGCACAGATACGCAGTATTTT CASSLALAGGTDTQYF
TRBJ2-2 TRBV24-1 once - TGTGCCACCATGGGCAGGGCTGGAACCGGGGAGCTGTTTTTT CATMGRAGTGELFF
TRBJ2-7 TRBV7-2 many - TGTGCCAGCAGCTTATCCAGGGGCGGCGGGAGCCAGACCTACGAGCAGTACTTC CASSLSRGGGSQTYEQYF
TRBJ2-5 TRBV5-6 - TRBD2 TGTGCCAGCAGCTTTACAGCGGGAGAGGATAGAGAGACCCAGTACTTC CASSFTAGEDRETQYF
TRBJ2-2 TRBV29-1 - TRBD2 TGCAGCGTTGGACTAGCGGTAGCGAACACCGGGGAGCTGTTTTTT CSVGLAVANTGELFF
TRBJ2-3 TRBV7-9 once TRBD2 TGTGCCAGCAGCTTACCCGGGACTATCAGCACAGATACGCAGTATTTT CASSLPGTISTDTQYF
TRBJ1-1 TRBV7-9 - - TGTGCCAGCAGCCCCGACACCTTGAGCACTGAAGCTTTCTTT CASSPDTLSTEAFF
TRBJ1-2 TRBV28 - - TGTGCCAGCAGTTTGAACGGTTACTATGGCTACACCTTC CASSLNGYYGYTF
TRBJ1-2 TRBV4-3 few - TGCGCCAGCAGCCAAGCTAGCACATTCGATGGCTACACCTTC CASSQASTFDGYTF
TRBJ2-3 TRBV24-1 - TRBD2 TGTGCCACCAGTGACATCGGGACTAGCAGCGATACGCAGTATTTT CATSDIGTSSDTQYF
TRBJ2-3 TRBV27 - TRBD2 TGTGCCAGCAGCCCCACGACTAGCGGGAGCACAGATACGCAGTATTTT CASSPTTSGSTDTQYF
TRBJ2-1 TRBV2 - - TGTGCCAGCAGTGAAGTTCCCCTTAGCTCCTACAATGAGCAGTTCTTC CASSEVPLSSYNEQFF
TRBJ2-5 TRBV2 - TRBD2 TGTGCCAGTTGGGGGGGAGAGACCCAGTACTTC CASWGGETQYF
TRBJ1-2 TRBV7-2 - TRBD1 TGTGCCAGCAGCCCCGAGACAGGGAACTATGGCTACACCTTC CASSPETGNYGYTF
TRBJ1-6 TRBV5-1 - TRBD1 TGCGCCAGCAGCAACACGGACAGGGGCATCGTCCGATCACCCCTCCACTTT CASSNTDRGIVRSPLHF
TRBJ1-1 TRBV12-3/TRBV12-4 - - TGTGCCAGCAGTAGACACGTTGAAGCTTTCTTT CASSRHVEAFF
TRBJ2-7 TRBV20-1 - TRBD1 TGCAGTGCACAGGGGACCTACGAGCAGTACTTC CSAQGTYEQYF
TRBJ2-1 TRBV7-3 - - TGTGCCAGCAGCCGAAACAGTTTAACCTACAATGAGCAGTTCTTC CASSRNSLTYNEQFF
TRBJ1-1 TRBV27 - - TGTGCCAGCAGTTTATCCTCGGGGGGGAACACTGAAGCTTTCTTT CASSLSSGGNTEAFF
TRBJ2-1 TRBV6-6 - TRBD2 TGTGCCAGCAGTCCCCCATCTGCAGGTCTGGAACTAGCGGGAGGGCTCTCTTACAATGAGCAGTTCTTC CASSPPSAGLELAGGLSYNEQFF
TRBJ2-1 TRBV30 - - TGTGCCTGGAGTGTATTTAGGAGGGGCCTGAGTAATGAGCAGTTCTTC CAWSVFRRGLSNEQFF
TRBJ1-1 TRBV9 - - TGTGCCAGCACGGGGAGCGACACTGAAGCTTTCTTT CASTGSDTEAFF
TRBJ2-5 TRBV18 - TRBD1 TGTGCCAGCTCACCACCGGGACAGCAAGAGACCCAGTACTTC CASSPPGQQETQYF
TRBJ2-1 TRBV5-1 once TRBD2 TGCGCCAGCAGCTGGGGGACTAGCGGGATGGGCTATGAGCAGTTCTTC CASSWGTSGMGYEQFF
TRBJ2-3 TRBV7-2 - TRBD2 TGTGCCAGCAGCGTAGCGGGAGGGACAACAGATACGCAGTATTTT CASSVAGGTTDTQYF
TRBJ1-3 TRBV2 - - TGTGCCAGCAAGAGCTCTGGAAACACCATATATTTT CASKSSGNTIYF
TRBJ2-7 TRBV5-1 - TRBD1 TGCGCCAGCAGCTTAGGGACAGGGGGCAATGAGCAGTACTTC CASSLGTGGNEQYF
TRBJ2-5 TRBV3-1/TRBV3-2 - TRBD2 TGTGCCAGCAGCCAAGGCTTCCTAGCGGGAACTAACCAAGAGACCCAGTACTTC CASSQGFLAGTNQETQYF
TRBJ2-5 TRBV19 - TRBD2 TGTGCCAGTAGCCAGACTAGCGCCGTGGAGACCCAGTACTTC CASSQTSAVETQYF
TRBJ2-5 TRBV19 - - TGTGCCAGTACCGGAGGGCGGACTCAAGAGACCCAGTACTTC CASTGGRTQETQYF
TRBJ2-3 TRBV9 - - TGTGCCAGCAGCGTAGGAGGGGGTACGCAGTATTTT CASSVGGGTQYF
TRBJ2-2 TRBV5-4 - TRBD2 TGTGCCAGCAGCTTAAGACTAGCAGGCACCGGGGAGCTGTTTTTT CASSLRLAGTGELFF
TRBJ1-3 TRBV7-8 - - TGTGCCAGCAGCTTAACAGCCTCTGGAAACACCATATATTTT CASSLTASGNTIYF
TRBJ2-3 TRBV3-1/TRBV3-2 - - TGTGCCAGCAGCCAAGATCCGGGAGTTACAGATACGCAGTATTTT CASSQDPGVTDTQYF
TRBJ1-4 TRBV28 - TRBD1 TGTGCCAGCAGAGCGCAAACAGGGGGCGAGGGTGAAAAACTGTTTTTT CASRAQTGGEGEKLFF
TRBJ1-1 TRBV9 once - TGTGCCAGCAGCGTAGTGGGGGGGCCCGTTGAAGCTTTCTTT CASSVVGGPVEAFF
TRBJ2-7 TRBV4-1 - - TGCGCCAGCAGCCAAGTGGCAGGGCCGGCGGAGCAGTACTTC CASSQVAGPAEQYF
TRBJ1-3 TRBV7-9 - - TGTGCCAGCAGCTCTGCAGGGACTTGGGGAAACACCATATATTTT CASSSAGTWGNTIYF
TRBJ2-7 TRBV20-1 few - TGCAGTGCTAGTGGGGTAGCGGAGTCCTACGAGCAGTACTTC CSASGVAESYEQYF
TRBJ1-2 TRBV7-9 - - TGTGCCAGCAGCTTTAGCTCTAACTATGGCTACACCTTC CASSFSSNYGYTF
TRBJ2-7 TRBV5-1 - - TGCGCCAGCAGCTTCGCAGGAAACTTCTACGAGCAGTACTTC CASSFAGNFYEQYF